These T cell receptor beta chains were read from a single sample in a study of CD8 T cells in Susac syndrome. Each CDR3 protein is one row after TCRdb ran MiXCR on the immunoSEQ multiplex PCR reads. The table shows roughly 200,000 distinct CDR3 sequences, with about 95% occurring only once. Sequenced material: CD8+ T cells from PBMCs. These receptors all stem from a human donor with multiple sclerosis. Both conserved end residues are part of each CDR3. Fields, in order: V gene, J gene, D gene, CDR3 protein, CDR3 DNA. A D gene is named only where the DNA matches it firmly.

>TRBV5-1|TRBJ2-7|-
CASSLGAAAGYEQYF
TGCGCCAGCAGCTTGGGGGCAGCGGCAGGTTACGAGCAGTACTTC
>TRBV20-1|TRBJ2-7|-
CSATGPTAWEQYF
TGCAGTGCTACAGGACCCACGGCCTGGGAGCAGTACTTC
>TRBV29-1|TRBJ2-3|-
CSVVGTPSELNTQYF
TGCAGCGTTGTGGGGACTCCATCCGAACTGAACACGCAGTATTTT
>TRBV4-2|TRBJ2-7|-
CASSQDSREQYF
TGTGCCAGCAGCCAAGATTCCCGAGAGCAGTACTTC
>TRBV29-1|TRBJ1-1|-
CSVDKPTEAFF
TGCAGCGTTGACAAACCCACTGAAGCTTTCTTT
>TRBV20-1|TRBJ2-7|TRBD1
CSARDLNRGYEQYF
TGCAGTGCTAGAGATTTGAACAGGGGCTACGAGCAGTACTTC
>TRBV20-1|TRBJ1-2|-
CSVRIPLRGYTF
TGCAGTGTCAGAATACCCCTGCGGGGCTACACCTTC
>TRBV6-2/TRBV6-3|TRBJ1-5|-
CASSWTPYSNQPQHF
TGTGCCAGCAGTTGGACACCTTATAGCAATCAGCCCCAGCATTTT
>TRBV5-1|TRBJ2-3|TRBD1
CASSGRTGLADTQYF
TGCGCCAGCAGCGGAAGGACAGGTCTCGCAGATACGCAGTATTTT
>TRBV29-1|TRBJ1-1|-
CSVERAGEGLEAFF
TGCAGCGTTGAAAGGGCAGGTGAGGGGTTAGAAGCTTTCTTT
>TRBV6-1|TRBJ2-5|-
CASSEAGAGVSLETQYF
TGTGCCAGCAGTGAAGCAGGGGCAGGGGTTAGTCTGGAGACCCAGTACTTC
>TRBV27|TRBJ2-7|-
CASSLSAGGSYEQYF
TGTGCCAGCAGTTTATCCGCCGGGGGCTCCTACGAGCAGTACTTC
>TRBV27|TRBJ2-2|-
CASSLNGELFF
TGTGCCAGCAGTTTGAACGGGGAGCTGTTTTTT
>TRBV5-6|TRBJ1-1|-
CASSWTEVRTEAFF
TGTGCCAGCAGCTGGACAGAGGTACGCACTGAAGCTTTCTTT
>TRBV24-1|TRBJ2-1|-
CATSDLTFRGNEQFF
TGTGCCACCAGTGATTTGACGTTCCGGGGAAATGAGCAGTTCTTC
>TRBV14|TRBJ2-7|TRBD2
CASAPGLASYEQYF
TGTGCCAGCGCACCGGGACTAGCGAGCTACGAGCAGTACTTC
>TRBV20-1|TRBJ1-2|-
CSAPHYGYTF
TGCAGTGCTCCTCACTATGGCTACACCTTC
>TRBV20-1|TRBJ1-2|TRBD1
CSAPAGQPNYGYTF
TGCAGTGCTCCCGCGGGACAGCCCAACTATGGCTACACCTTC